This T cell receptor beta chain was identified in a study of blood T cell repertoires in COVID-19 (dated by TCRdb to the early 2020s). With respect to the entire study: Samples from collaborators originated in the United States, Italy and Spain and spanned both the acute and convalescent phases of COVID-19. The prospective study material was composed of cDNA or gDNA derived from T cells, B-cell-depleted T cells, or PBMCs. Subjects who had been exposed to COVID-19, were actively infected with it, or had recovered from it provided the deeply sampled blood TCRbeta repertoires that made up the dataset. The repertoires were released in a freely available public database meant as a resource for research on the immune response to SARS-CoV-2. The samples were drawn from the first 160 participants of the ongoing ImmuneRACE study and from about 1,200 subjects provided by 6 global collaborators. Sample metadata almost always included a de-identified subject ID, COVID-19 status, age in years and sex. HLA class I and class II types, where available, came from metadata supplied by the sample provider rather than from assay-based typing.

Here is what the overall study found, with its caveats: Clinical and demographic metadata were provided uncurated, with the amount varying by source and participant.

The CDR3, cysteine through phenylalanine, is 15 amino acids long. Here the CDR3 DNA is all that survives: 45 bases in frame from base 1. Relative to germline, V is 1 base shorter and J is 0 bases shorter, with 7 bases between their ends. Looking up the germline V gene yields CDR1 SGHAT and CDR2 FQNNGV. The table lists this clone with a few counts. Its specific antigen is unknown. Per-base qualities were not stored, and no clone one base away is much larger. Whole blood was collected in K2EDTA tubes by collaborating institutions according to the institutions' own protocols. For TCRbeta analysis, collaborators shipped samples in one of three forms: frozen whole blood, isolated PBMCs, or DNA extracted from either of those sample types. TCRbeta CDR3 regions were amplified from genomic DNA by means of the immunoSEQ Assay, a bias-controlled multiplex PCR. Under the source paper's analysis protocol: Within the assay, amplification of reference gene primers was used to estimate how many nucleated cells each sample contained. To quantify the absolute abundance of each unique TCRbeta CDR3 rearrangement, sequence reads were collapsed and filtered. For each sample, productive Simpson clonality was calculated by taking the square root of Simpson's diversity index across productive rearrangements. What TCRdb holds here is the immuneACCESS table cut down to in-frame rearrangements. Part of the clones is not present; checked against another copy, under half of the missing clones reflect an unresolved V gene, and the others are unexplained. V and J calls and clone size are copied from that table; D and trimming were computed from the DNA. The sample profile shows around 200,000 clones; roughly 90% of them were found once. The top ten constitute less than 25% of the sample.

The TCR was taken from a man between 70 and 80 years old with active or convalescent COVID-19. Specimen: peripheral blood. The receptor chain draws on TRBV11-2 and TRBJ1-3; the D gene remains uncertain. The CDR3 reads CASSLAFPSGNTIYF. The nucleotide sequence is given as TGTGCCAGCAGCTTAGCCTTCCCCTCTGGAAACACCATATATTTT.